This T cell receptor (beta chain) was captured in a study of cytomegalovirus exposure and HLA in healthy donors. About the research overall: Across 350 to 500 genotyped donors, over 70% landed in the Caucasian-associated ancestry cluster. General observations from the study: Despite most TCR sequences being rare, some public TCRs occurred in many donors. In a later analysis, HLA-associated beta chains showed higher expansion and lower generation probabilities than comparable chains. The later analysis indicated that the majority of CMV-associated TCR beta chains appeared HLA-restricted.

The study ran its PCR with 60 Vbeta and 13 Jbeta primers. Sequencing used immunoSEQ multiplex PCR; TCRdb keeps in-frame clones, though not all of them. The data contain roughly 110,000 clones, more than 60% of them singletons. The V end was cut by 4 bases, the J end by 6 bases, with 7 bases between. The germline gives CDR1 SNHLY, CDR2 FYNNEI. CDR3 size: 12 residues. As concerns this clone: No antigen is known for it.

Material: PBMCs. This sequence originates from a man aged 60 to 75 in good health and CMV-seronegative. This chain joins TRBV2 and TRBJ2-4, with D perhaps TRBD1 (5 bases). The CDR3 loop is CASSGQGNIQYF. Written as DNA, the CDR3 is TGTGCCAGCAGTGGGCAGGGAAACATTCAGTACTTC.